This T cell receptor beta chain was sequenced during a study of PD-1 blockade in classical Hodgkin lymphoma (dated by TCRdb to the early 2020s). Background on the whole study: Nivolumab dosing was 3 mg/kg intravenously every 2 weeks, continuing until either disease progression or unacceptable toxicity. To define a peripheral blood immune signature of response to PD-1 blockade in classical Hodgkin lymphoma, the study combined TCR beta sequencing with CyTOF. The study at large found these results: A significant rise by C4D1 was seen in CD4+ but not CD8+ TCR diversity (p=0.0027 vs p=0.16), with the rise being most apparent in complete responders (p=0.02). Diversity was lower in patients who began nivolumab less than 1 year after ASCT, so these patients were left out of later analyses to avoid confounding by immune reconstitution. Baseline TCR diversity was reported to be lower in newly diagnosed patients than in healthy donors and to be lower still in relapsed/refractory patients. Only a single clinical trial cohort was studied, and what caused the repertoire differences, possibly disease activity or prior therapy, remained undefined. Trial patients with a complete response had baseline diversity similar to that of newly diagnosed patients, while partial responders and progressors had significantly lower diversity.

CDR1 SGHAT and CDR2 FQNNGV were looked up in the germline V gene. V has 3 bases trimmed and J has 1 base trimmed; junction bases matching no gene number 13. The CDR3, from cysteine to phenylalanine, totals 18 residues. This entry keeps only the CDR3 DNA: 54 bases, framed from base 1. Regarding this clone: Its binding antigen is unknown. One base away there is no much larger clone; base qualities are not given.

Genomic DNA was isolated using the Qiagen DNeasy kit from unsorted PBMCs as well as from negatively selected CD4+ and CD8+ fractions. TCR beta CDR3 regions were subjected to amplification by immunoSEQ multiplex PCR with primers that anneal to V and J segments. A synthetic immune receptor repertoire was used to minimize amplification bias, and any residual bias was removed computationally once sequencing was done. Under the source paper's analysis protocol: Custom Python scripts were used to quantify repertoire diversity as the Shannon entropy index. Unsorted, CD4+ and CD8+ repertoires were analyzed separately, except for combined analyses in which CD4+ and CD8+ sequences were merged in silico. Clonal expansion was defined as at least a 2-fold frequency increase after treatment relative to C1D1, with a pseudocount of 0.5 for undetected baseline clones. Clones with 0 or 1 copy at C1D1 were defined as singleton clones, while clones with 2 or more copies were defined as non-singleton clones. Clones expanded in unsorted samples were assigned a CD4+, CD8+ or unknown annotation through matching of protein sequences in sorted samples from the same patient. Diversity changes from C1D1 to C4D1 were tested in paired samples using Wilcoxon tests. TCRdb mirrors the immuneACCESS table, restricted to in-frame sequences. Some clones are absent from its copies; in checked studies, under half trace to an unresolved V gene, and the reason for the others is unknown. V, J and clone size were drawn from that table, and D and trimming were deduced from the DNA. In all, the sample holds around 35,000 clones, and approximately 86% of those were seen once. 7% to 9% of the sample is in the top ten clones.

The sample's time point label, in plain terms: cycle 2 day 1 (C2D1) of nivolumab. All trial patients had relapsed after autologous stem cell transplantation, with cohorts A, B and C differing in prior brentuximab vedotin exposure. The trial cohort was composed of 56 patients with relapsed/refractory classical Hodgkin lymphoma, for whom complete response, partial response or progressive disease was recorded as best overall response. Single-agent nivolumab was administered to trial patients in the multi-cohort phase II CheckMate 205 trial. Best overall response was determined by an independent review committee according to the 2007 International Working Group response criteria. Trial PBMCs were obtained immediately prior to nivolumab initiation (C1D1) and on therapy at cycle 2 day 1 and cycle 4 day 1. Peripheral blood was collected in 8 mL Vacutainer Cell Preparation Tubes, from which PBMCs were isolated by centrifugation and then cryopreserved.

The sequences come from peripheral blood mononuclear cells (PBMCs), collected before the second cycle of nivolumab. The chain is made from TRBV11-2 and TRBJ1-1; TRBD1 matches 8 bases in the middle. This receptor was identified in a human donor with classical Hodgkin lymphoma. In nucleotides, the sequence is TGTGCCAGCAGCTTTAGGAGTTTGCGGACAGGGCCGAACACTGAAGCTTTCTTT. Translation gives CASSFRSLRTGPNTEAFF. Here the CDR3 is joined to the reference TRBV11-2 and TRBJ1-1 genes, and the full variable domain is: EAGVAQSPRYKIIEKRQSVAFWCNPISGHATLYWYQQILGQGPKLLIQFQNNGVVDDSQLPKDRFSAERLKGVDSTLKIQPAKLEDSAVYLCASSFRSLRTGPNTEAFFGQGTRLTVV.